This T cell receptor beta chain was recorded in a study of blood T cell repertoires in COVID-19. Method: immunoSEQ multiplex PCR; TCRdb's copy keeps in-frame clones and lacks some. The sample records some 88,000 clones, approximately 86% being singletons. With 7 bases clipped from V and 9 bases from J, the junction kept 9 bases outside the gene matches. Looked up from germline, CDR1 is SQVTM and CDR2 is ANQGSEA. This CDR3 region has 13 residues. The sequenced sample consisted of peripheral blood. This TCR was sampled from a man in his 60s with acute or convalescent COVID-19. The chain carries TRBV29-1 and TRBJ2-1; 10 nucleotides line up with TRBD2. The CDR3 spells CSGTLIAGGEQFF. The CDR3 DNA reads TGCAGCGGTACCCTAATAGCGGGAGGTGAGCAGTTCTTC.